This T cell receptor beta chain was sequenced in a study of blood T cell repertoires in COVID-19. About the study: Specimens from acute and convalescent COVID-19 originated in the United States, Italy and Spain.

Original processing methods: Amplification from reference gene primers served as the basis for estimated nucleated cell counts. Sequenced by immunoSEQ multiplex PCR; TCRdb stores in-frame clones only, minus some. That table is the source of V, J and clone size, and D and trimming were worked out from the DNA. The sample shows tens of thousands of clones, roughly 87% of them seen only once. The V gene lost 5 bases and the J gene lost 6 bases, with 17 bases spanning the gap. The length of the CDR3 is 14 residues. Germline V lookup: CDR1 SGHVS, CDR2 FQNEAQ. Input material: peripheral blood. The chain joins TRBV7-8 to TRBJ2-7; D possibly corresponds to TRBD1 (6 bases). The clonotype comes from a man aged 50 to 59 with acute or convalescent COVID-19. As DNA, the CDR3 is TGTGCCAGCAGCCCAAGCACCCCAGGGGTCGAGCAGTACTTC. Protein product: CASSPSTPGVEQYF.